This T cell receptor (beta chain) is drawn from a study of CD8+ T cells in alopecia areata. RNA extraction and reverse transcription yielded cDNA as sequencing template. This table comes from immunoSEQ multiplex PCR, and its TCRdb copy is limited to in-frame clones, with some not included. Of about 99,000 clones detected, about nine tenths appear once; the ten largest clones hold approximately 10%. With respect to this clone: The junction departs from the called germline gene at one end, perhaps through a read error.

The CDR3 has 12 amino acids. The germline V gene has CDR1 SGHDN and CDR2 FVKESK. Treatment denoted: oral pan-JAK inhibitor, 5-10 mg twice daily. The TCR sequence derives from a human donor with alopecia areata. This rearrangement joins TRBV14 to TRBJ2-7, with D possibly TRBD1 on 6 matching bases. This specimen consisted of CD8+ T cells sorted from blood, obtained at approximately week 30, from a patient treated with tofacitinib. The CDR3 spells CASSLIQGFLDF. The CDR3 DNA reads TGTGCCAGCAGCCTTATACAGGGATTTTTGGACTTC.